One and the same sample provided the 26 T cell receptor beta chains below, sequenced in a study of cytotoxic CD8 clonotypes in ibrutinib-treated CLL. Sequencing was performed with immunoSEQ multiplex PCR; in TCRdb, only in-frame clones are kept and a portion is missing. The data hold about 50,000 clones, with around four fifths observed a single time. The sequenced sample was PBMCs, obtained after 24 months of ibrutinib treatment. The receptors come from a human donor with chronic lymphocytic leukemia.

The chain uses TRBV9 and TRBJ2-5, with 10 bases matching TRBD2. This CDR3 comprises 17 residues. V dropped 3 bases and J dropped 5; count of bases not matched to a gene: 13. Germline CDR1 reads SGDLS; CDR2 reads YYNGEE. The CDR3 loop is CASSGKQAGGPWETQYF. CDR3 DNA sequence: TGTGCCAGCAGCGGAAAGCAAGCGGGAGGGCCATGGGAGACCCAGTACTTC. Full variable domain (outside the CDR3, taken from reference TRBV9 and TRBJ2-5): DSGVTQTPKHLITATGQRVTLRCSPRSGDLSVYWYQQSLDQGLQFLIQYYNGEERAKGNILERFSAQQFPDLHSELNLSSLELGDSALYFCASSGKQAGGPWETQYFGPGTRLLVL.

This rearrangement joins TRBV29-1 to TRBJ2-1; D is undetermined. Germline lookup yields CDR1 SQVTM and CDR2 ANQGSEA. The CDR3 is made up of 12 amino acids. The V gene lost 7 bases and the J gene lost 1 base, with 8 bases spanning the gap. Here the CDR3 reads CSAVRSYNEQFF. CDR3 DNA: TGCAGCGCTGTAAGATCCTACAATGAGCAGTTCTTC.

This chain connects TRBV27 to TRBJ2-3, with 8 bases lining up with TRBD2. The CDR3 has 16 amino acids. J gave up 1 base and V 2 bases, and 5 bases lay outside the gene matches. Germline CDR1 is MNHEY and CDR2 is SMNVEV (reference sequence). CDR3: CASSLQLAAGTDTQYF. Here the CDR3 DNA reads TGTGCCAGCAGTTTACAACTAGCGGCTGGCACAGATACGCAGTATTTT.

The gene calls are TRBV11-2 and TRBJ2-3; no clear D. V was shortened by 4 bases and J by 1 base, with 12 bases between the two germline ends. In germline, CDR1 is SGHAT, CDR2 FQNNGV. This CDR3 contains 15 residues. In DNA form, the CDR3 reads TGTGCCAGCAGCTCGTTTGGAGTGGGCACAGATACGCAGTATTTT. Translation: CASSSFGVGTDTQYF. The complete variable domain, with remaining parts taken from reference TRBV11-2 and TRBJ2-3, reads EAGVAQSPRYKIIEKRQSVAFWCNPISGHATLYWYQQILGQGPKLLIQFQNNGVVDDSQLPKDRFSAERLKGVDSTLKIQPAKLEDSAVYLCASSSFGVGTDTQYFGPGTRLTVL.

The chain joins TRBV11-1 to TRBJ2-1, with unresolved D. V lost 5 bases to trimming and J lost 0 bases, with 17 bases between them. The CDR3 spans 17 residues. Germline V gene data show CDR1 as SGHAT and CDR2 as FQDESV (reference sequence). The CDR3 loop is CASSRPGELLSYNEQFF. CDR3 bases: TGTGCCAGCAGCCGACCCGGAGAACTACTCTCCTACAATGAGCAGTTCTTC. The variable domain in full, completed from reference TRBV11-1 and TRBJ2-1, reads EAEVAQSPRYKITEKSQAVAFWCDPISGHATLYWYRQILGQGPELLVQFQDESVVDDSQLPKDRFSAERLKGVDSTLKIQPAELGDSAMYLCASSRPGELLSYNEQFFGPGTRLTVL.

CDR3 DNA: TGTGCCAGCAGCGCGGCAAACTCTGGGGCCAACGTCCTGACTTTC. Protein sequence: CASSAANSGANVLTF. This sequence joins TRBV27 and TRBJ2-6, with D uncertain. Germline V gives CDR1 MNHEY, CDR2 SMNVEV (reference sequence). CDR3 length: 15 amino acids. V lost 6 bases and J lost 0, with 9 bases in between.

The chain carries TRBV11-3 and TRBJ2-2; 8 bases align to TRBD2. Germline V CDR1 and CDR2: SGHNT, YENEEA. This CDR3 has 15 amino acids. After removal of 8 bases from V and 3 bases from J, the junction contained 8 bases not matched to a gene. The CDR3: CASRRAGVDTGELFF. The CDR3 bases are TGTGCCAGCCGAAGAGCGGGAGTCGACACCGGGGAGCTGTTTTTT. The full variable domain, its missing parts supplied by reference TRBV11-3 and TRBJ2-2, is EAGVVQSPRYKIIEKKQPVAFWCNPISGHNTLYWYLQNLGQGPELLIRYENEEAVDDSQLPKDRFSAERLKGVDSTLKIQPAELGDSAVYLCASRRAGVDTGELFFGEGSRLTVL.

The genes are TRBV7-9 and TRBJ2-5, with TRBD2 identical over 9 bases. The CDR3 runs 15 residues. With V trimmed by 2 bases and J by 5 bases, 6 bases remained unmatched. CDR1 and CDR2 (germline): SEHNR, FQNEAQ (reference sequence). The DNA of the CDR3 is TGTGCCAGCAGCTTAATGACCGGGACTAGCGAGACCCAGTACTTC. Its translation is CASSLMTGTSETQYF.

The chain combines TRBV5-1 with TRBJ2-1, with TRBD2 matching over 14 bases. CDR3 length: 14 amino acids. Germline V gene lookup returns CDR1 SGHRS and CDR2 YFSETQ. Unmatched junction bases numbered 5, after V lost 7 bases and J lost 8 bases. The CDR3 region is CASGTSGGADEQFF. The CDR3 DNA follows: TGCGCCAGCGGGACTAGCGGGGGCGCCGATGAGCAGTTCTTC. Drawing the rest from reference TRBV5-1 and TRBJ2-1, the complete variable domain is KAGVTQTPRYLIKTRGQQVTLSCSPISGHRSVSWYQQTPGQGLQFLFEYFSETQRNKGNFPGRFSGRQFSNSRSEMNVSTLELGDSALYLCASGTSGGADEQFFGPGTRLTVL.

Concerning this clone: Other DNA sequences in the same sample also yield this CDR3. This chain uses TRBV27 with TRBJ2-1; D could derive from TRBD1 or TRBD2 (5 bases each). This CDR3 has 11 residues. Germline values: CDR1 MNHEY, CDR2 SMNVEV (reference sequence). Trimming took off 3 bases at V and 10 bases at J, with 7 bases between the two ends. Here the CDR3 reads CASSLRGEQFF. Here the CDR3 DNA reads TGTGCCAGCAGTTTGAGGGGCGAGCAGTTCTTC.

This sequence joins TRBV29-1 and TRBJ2-7; possible D gene TRBD1, 6 bases. This CDR3 is 11 amino acids long. Germline loops: CDR1 SQVTM, CDR2 ANQGSEA. V lost 6 bases to trimming and J lost 4 bases, with 10 bases between them. CDR3 protein: CSVVTGYEQYF. The CDR3 DNA reads TGCAGCGTGGTAACAGGGTACGAGCAGTACTTC.

The rearrangement links TRBV5-4 to TRBJ2-1; 12 positions agree with TRBD2. Per germline, CDR1 SGHNT and CDR2 YYREEE (reference sequence). The CDR3 loop spans 17 amino acids. The trim removed 2 bases at V and 9 bases at J, leaving 12 bases unmatched. As DNA, the CDR3 is TGTGCCAGCAGCTTTACCCTAGCGGGAGGGCCTTCTGTTGAGCAGTTCTTC. Translating it yields CASSFTLAGGPSVEQFF.

The J gene is TRBJ2-7, the V gene TRBV10-3; 7 bases align to TRBD1. The CDR3 sequence is 13 residues long. CDR1 ENHRY and CDR2 SYGVKD come from the germline V gene. The junction had 1 base not matched to a gene; V was cut back by 5 bases and J by 0 bases. The CDR3 spells CAISTGDSYEQYF. Written as DNA, the CDR3 is TGTGCCATCAGTACAGGGGACTCCTACGAGCAGTACTTC.

The chain uses TRBV19 and TRBJ1-5; D is possibly TRBD1 (5 bases). Germline V lookup: CDR1 LNHDA, CDR2 SQIVND (reference sequence). Trimming shortened V by 8 bases and J by 11 bases, and 16 bases separated the two germline ends. This CDR3 is 12 amino acids long. CDR3 amino acids: CASQAGYDAQHF. The DNA for the CDR3 is TGTGCCAGTCAGGCAGGGTATGACGCCCAGCATTTT.

This chain links TRBV18 with TRBJ2-5; no reliable D call. The V end lost 5 bases, the J end lost 5 bases, and 3 bases lay between the germline ends. The germline gives CDR1 KGHSH, CDR2 LQKENI. The CDR3 has 10 residues. Here the CDR3 reads CASSAETQYF. CDR3 nucleotide sequence: TGTGCCAGCTCAGCGGAGACCCAGTACTTC. Full variable domain (remainder filled in from reference TRBV18 and TRBJ2-5): NAGVMQNPRHLVRRRGQEARLRCSPMKGHSHVYWYRQLPEEGLKFMVYLQKENIIDESGMPKERFSAEFPKEGPSILRIQQVVRGDSAAYFCASSAETQYFGPGTRLLVL.

This sequence joins TRBV21-1 and TRBJ1-4; TRBD1 was called by the table and not checked on the DNA. TRBV21-1 is given as a pseudogene. The length of the CDR3 is 14 residues. The CDR3, as DNA: TGTGCCAGCAGCAAAGGACAGAGGAATGAAAAACTGTTTTTT. It encodes CASSKGQRNEKLFF.

The rearrangement joins TRBV27 to TRBJ2-5, with 13 bases lining up with TRBD2. Per the germline V gene, CDR1 is MNHEY and CDR2 is SMNVEV (reference sequence). The CDR3 has 19 residues. The trim removed 6 bases at V and 4 bases at J, leaving 17 bases unmatched. CDR3 DNA: TGTGCCAGCAGCCCTACCGGGACTAGCGGGACTAGAAGTCGAGAGACCCAGTACTTC. Translated, it gives CASSPTGTSGTRSRETQYF.

This clone was detected only a few times. J is TRBJ2-3 and V is TRBV11-2, with D possibly being TRBD1 (5 bases). The germline V and J ends were trimmed by 5 bases and 2 bases, with 17 bases remaining between them. The CDR3 extends over 16 amino acids. The germline V gene encodes CDR1 SGHAT and CDR2 FQNNGV. CDR3 DNA sequence: TGTGCCAGCAGCAACCCGACAGTTCCGAACACAGATACGCAGTATTTT. It codes for CASSNPTVPNTDTQYF.

The genes are TRBV7-9 and TRBJ2-7, with a possible D match to TRBD2 (7 bases). CDR1 is SEHNR and CDR2 is FQNEAQ in the germline V gene (reference sequence). This CDR3 has 14 amino acids. Between the trimmed V and J ends, which lost 4 bases and 7 bases, there was a span of 17 bases. The CDR3 DNA reads TGTGCCAGCAGCTCTGGGGGGGGCGAAGGTGAGCAGTACTTC. This codes for CASSSGGGEGEQYF.

V usage is TRBV4-2 and J usage is TRBJ2-7; TRBD2 agrees at 9 bases. With V trimmed by 2 bases and J by 2 bases, 4 bases remained unmatched. CDR3 length equals 15 residues. CDR1 is LGHNA, CDR2 YNFKEQ, per germline. CDR3 amino acids: CASSQRPSGTYEQYF. The CDR3 region has the DNA TGTGCCAGCAGCCAAAGACCTAGCGGGACCTACGAGCAGTACTTC.

CDR3 bases: TGTGCCAGCAGACGACAGGGTAGTAGCAATCAGCCCCAGCATTTT. This sequence encodes CASRRQGSSNQPQHF. The V call is TRBV28, the J call TRBJ1-5; the match to TRBD1 covers 7 bases. The CDR3 totals 15 residues. J was trimmed by 0 bases and V by 6 bases; bases with no gene match: 5. Germline lookup yields CDR1 MDHEN and CDR2 SYDVKM.

The V call is TRBV19, the J call TRBJ2-7; 8 nucleotides line up with TRBD1. This CDR3 contains 15 residues. V shed 8 bases, J shed 3 bases, and the junction held 12 bases outside the gene matches. Germline V gives CDR1 LNHDA, CDR2 SQIVND (reference sequence). This CDR3 is CASRQGAVGGYEQYF. In DNA, the CDR3 is TGTGCCAGTCGGCAGGGGGCAGTTGGAGGCTACGAGCAGTACTTC. The full variable domain, with the rest looked up from reference TRBV19 and TRBJ2-7, is DGGITQSPKYLFRKEGQNVTLSCEQNLNHDAMYWYRQDPGQGLRLIYYSQIVNDFQKGDIAEGYSVSREKKESFPLTVTSAQKNPTAFYLCASRQGAVGGYEQYFGPGTRLTVT.

This sequence joins TRBV18 and TRBJ2-5, with TRBD2 as a possible D gene (6 bases). The CDR3 has 13 residues. Trimming removed 3 bases at V and 7 bases at J, with 12 bases between. The V gene's germline CDR1 is KGHSH and CDR2 LQKENI. The DNA for the CDR3 is TGTGCCAGCTCACCTGACAGAGCGGGGACCCAGTACTTC. Amino acids: CASSPDRAGTQYF.

The rearrangement links TRBV6-5 to TRBJ2-7; 9 bases are shared with TRBD1. With V trimmed by 4 bases and J by 5 bases, 6 bases remained unmatched. The V gene's germline CDR1 is MNHEY and CDR2 SVGAGI. The CDR3 spans 14 residues. The DNA of the CDR3 is TGTGCCAGCAGTTTAGGACAGGGGCACAACGAGCAGTACTTC. This encodes CASSLGQGHNEQYF.

The chain uses TRBV18 and TRBJ2-7; D may be TRBD1 or TRBD2 (5 bases each). Trimming cost V 4 bases and J 3 bases, with 13 bases left between them. The germline CDR1 and CDR2 sequences are KGHSH and LQKENI. CDR3 size: 14 residues. CDR3 amino acids: CASSRTGTDYEQYF. The CDR3 coding sequence is TGTGCCAGCTCACGAACCGGGACGGACTACGAGCAGTACTTC.

V gene TRBV6-6 combines with J gene TRBJ2-3; D gene unclear. This CDR3 is built from 12 residues. Germline CDR1 and CDR2: MNHNY and SVGAGI (reference sequence). The V end was cut by 2 bases, the J end by 3 bases, with 3 bases between. DNA for the CDR3: TGTGCCAGCAGTTACGGGACAGATACGCAGTATTTT. Protein: CASSYGTDTQYF.